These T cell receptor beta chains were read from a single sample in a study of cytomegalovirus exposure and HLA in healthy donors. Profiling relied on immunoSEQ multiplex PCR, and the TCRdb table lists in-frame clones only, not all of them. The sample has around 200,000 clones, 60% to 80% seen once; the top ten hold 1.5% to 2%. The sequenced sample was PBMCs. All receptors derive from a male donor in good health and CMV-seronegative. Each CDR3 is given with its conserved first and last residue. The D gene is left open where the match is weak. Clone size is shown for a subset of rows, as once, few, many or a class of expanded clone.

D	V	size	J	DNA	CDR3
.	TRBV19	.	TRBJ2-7	TGTGCCAGTAGACCCTCTGACACCTTTTCCTACGAGCAGTACTTC	CASRPSDTFSYEQYF
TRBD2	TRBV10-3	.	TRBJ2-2	TGTGCCATCAGTGCGGGGGGAAACACCGGGGAGCTGTTTTTT	CAISAGGNTGELFF
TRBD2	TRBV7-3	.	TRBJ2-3	TGTGCCAGCAGCTTAGTGCGGGGGGAGGTGGCAGATACGCAGTATTTT	CASSLVRGEVADTQYF
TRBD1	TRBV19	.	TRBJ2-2	TGTGCCAGTAGTAAAGGGACAGGCGACACCGGGGAGCTGTTTTTT	CASSKGTGDTGELFF
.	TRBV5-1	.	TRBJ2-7	TGCGCCAGCAGCTTATTCGACGGGGTAGGTACAGACGAGCAGTACTTC	CASSLFDGVGTDEQYF
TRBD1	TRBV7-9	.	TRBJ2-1	TGTGCCAGCAGCTTTTCTACGGACAGGGGCATCTATGAGCAGTTCTTC	CASSFSTDRGIYEQFF
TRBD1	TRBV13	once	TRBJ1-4	TGTGCCAGCAGCGGACCTCGGACAGGGGAGAATGAAAAACTGTTTTTT	CASSGPRTGENEKLFF
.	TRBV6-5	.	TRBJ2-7	TGTGCCAGCAGTTACAACGTTTTTAGCTCCTACGAGCAGTACTTC	CASSYNVFSSYEQYF
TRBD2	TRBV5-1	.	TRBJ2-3	TGCGCCAGCAGCTTGCCTAGCGGGAGTGTAGATACGCAGTATTTT	CASSLPSGSVDTQYF
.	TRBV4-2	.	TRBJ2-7	TGTGCCAGCAGCCAAGACTCAGGAGGCTACGAGCAGTACTTC	CASSQDSGGYEQYF
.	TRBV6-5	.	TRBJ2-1	TGTGCCAGCAGTTCCGCGGGGACTCACAATGAGCAGTTCTTC	CASSSAGTHNEQFF
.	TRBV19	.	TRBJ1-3	TGTGCCAGTAGTATCGCCCGACAGCTGATCTCTGGAAACACCATATATTTT	CASSIARQLISGNTIYF